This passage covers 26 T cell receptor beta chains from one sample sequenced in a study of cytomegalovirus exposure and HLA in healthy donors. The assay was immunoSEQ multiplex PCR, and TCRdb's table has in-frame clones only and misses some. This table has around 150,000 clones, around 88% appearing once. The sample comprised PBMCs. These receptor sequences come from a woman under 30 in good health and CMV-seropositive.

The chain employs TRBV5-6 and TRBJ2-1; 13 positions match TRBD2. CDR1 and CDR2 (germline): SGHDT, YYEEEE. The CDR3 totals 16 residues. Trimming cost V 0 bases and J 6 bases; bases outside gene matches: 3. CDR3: CASSLVGLAGANEQFF. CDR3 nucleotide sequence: TGTGCCAGCAGCTTGGTCGGACTAGCGGGAGCCAATGAGCAGTTCTTC.

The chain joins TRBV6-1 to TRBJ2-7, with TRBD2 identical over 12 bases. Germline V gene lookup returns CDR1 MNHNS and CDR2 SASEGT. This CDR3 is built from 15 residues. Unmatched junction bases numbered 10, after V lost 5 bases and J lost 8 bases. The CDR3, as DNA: TGTGCCAGCAGTCTCAGACTAGCGGGAGAACCTAAGCAGTACTTC. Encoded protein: CASSLRLAGEPKQYF.

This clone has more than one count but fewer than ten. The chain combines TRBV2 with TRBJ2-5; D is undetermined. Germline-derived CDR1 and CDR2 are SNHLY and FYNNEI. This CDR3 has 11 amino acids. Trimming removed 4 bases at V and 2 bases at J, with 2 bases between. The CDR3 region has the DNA TGTGCCAGCAGTGCTCAAGAGACCCAGTACTTC. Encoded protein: CASSAQETQYF.

The CDR3 sequence is CASKGDITEAFF. The CDR3 bases are TGTGCCAGCAAAGGGGACATCACTGAAGCTTTCTTT. This chain joins TRBV6-1 and TRBJ1-1; D might be TRBD1 (6 bases). Germline CDR1 is MNHNS and CDR2 is SASEGT. The V and J ends lost 7 bases and 4 bases respectively, with 10 bases between them. This CDR3 has 12 amino acids.

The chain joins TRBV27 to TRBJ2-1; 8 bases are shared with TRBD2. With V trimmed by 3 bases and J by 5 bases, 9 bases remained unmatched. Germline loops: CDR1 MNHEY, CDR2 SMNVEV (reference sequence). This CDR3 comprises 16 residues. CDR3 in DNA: TGTGCCAGCAGTTTCGGTACGGGAGGGTTCGACAATGAGCAGTTCTTC. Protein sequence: CASSFGTGGFDNEQFF.

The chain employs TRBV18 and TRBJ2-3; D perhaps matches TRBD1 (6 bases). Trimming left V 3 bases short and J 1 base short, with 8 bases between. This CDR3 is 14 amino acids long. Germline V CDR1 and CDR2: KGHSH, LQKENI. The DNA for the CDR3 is TGTGCCAGCTCACCGGCAGGGGGCACAGATACGCAGTATTTT. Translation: CASSPAGGTDTQYF.

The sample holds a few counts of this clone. This CDR3 reads CASSPNRQPQHF. As DNA, the CDR3 is TGTGCCAGCAGCCCAAATCGGCAGCCCCAGCATTTT. The chain links TRBV2 to TRBJ1-5; D is unresolved. The CDR3 runs 12 residues. V gave up 6 bases and J gave up 7 bases, with 10 bases separating them. CDR1 and CDR2 from the germline V gene are SNHLY and FYNNEI.

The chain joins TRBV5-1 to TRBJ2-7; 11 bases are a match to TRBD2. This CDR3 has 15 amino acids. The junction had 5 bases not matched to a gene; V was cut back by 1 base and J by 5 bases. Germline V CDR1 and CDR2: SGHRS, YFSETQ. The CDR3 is CASSLRSGGAHEQYF. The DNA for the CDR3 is TGCGCCAGCAGCTTGCGTAGCGGGGGGGCCCACGAGCAGTACTTC.

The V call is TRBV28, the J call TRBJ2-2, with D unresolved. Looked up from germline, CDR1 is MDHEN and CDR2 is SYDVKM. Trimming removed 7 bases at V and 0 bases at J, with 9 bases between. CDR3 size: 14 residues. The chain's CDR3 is CASNGRSNTGELFF. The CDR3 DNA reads TGTGCCAGCAACGGCAGGTCGAACACCGGGGAGCTGTTTTTT.

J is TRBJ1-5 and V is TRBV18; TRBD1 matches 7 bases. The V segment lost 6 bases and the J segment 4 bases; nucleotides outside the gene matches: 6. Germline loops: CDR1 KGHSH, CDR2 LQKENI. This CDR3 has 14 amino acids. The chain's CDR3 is CASSPSGGNQPQHF. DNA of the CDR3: TGTGCCAGCTCGCCTTCAGGGGGTAATCAGCCCCAGCATTTT.

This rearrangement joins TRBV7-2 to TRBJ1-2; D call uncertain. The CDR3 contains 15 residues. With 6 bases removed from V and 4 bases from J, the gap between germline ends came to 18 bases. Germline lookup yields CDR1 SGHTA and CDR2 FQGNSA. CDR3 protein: CASRWFEARGYGYTF. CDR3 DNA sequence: TGTGCCAGCAGGTGGTTTGAGGCGCGTGGCTATGGCTACACCTTC.

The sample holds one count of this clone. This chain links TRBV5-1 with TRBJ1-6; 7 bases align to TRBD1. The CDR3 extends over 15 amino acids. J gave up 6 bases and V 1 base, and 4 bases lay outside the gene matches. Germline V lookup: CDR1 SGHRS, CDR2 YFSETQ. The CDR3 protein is CASSLNRGSNSPLHF. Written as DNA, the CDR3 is TGCGCCAGCAGCTTGAACAGGGGAAGTAATTCACCCCTCCACTTT.

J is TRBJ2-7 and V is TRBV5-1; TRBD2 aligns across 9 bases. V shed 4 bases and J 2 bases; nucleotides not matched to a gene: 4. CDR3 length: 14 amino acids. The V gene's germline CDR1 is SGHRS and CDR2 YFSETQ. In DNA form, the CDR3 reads TGCGCCAGCAGCAGGACTAGCGAGACCTACGAGCAGTACTTC. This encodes CASSRTSETYEQYF.

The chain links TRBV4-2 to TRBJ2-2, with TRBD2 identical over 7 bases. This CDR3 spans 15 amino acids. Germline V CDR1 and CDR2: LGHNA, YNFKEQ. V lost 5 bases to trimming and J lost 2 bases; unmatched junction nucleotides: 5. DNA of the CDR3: TGTGCCAGCAGCTTGCGGGGGACCAACACCGGGGAGCTGTTTTTT. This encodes CASSLRGTNTGELFF.

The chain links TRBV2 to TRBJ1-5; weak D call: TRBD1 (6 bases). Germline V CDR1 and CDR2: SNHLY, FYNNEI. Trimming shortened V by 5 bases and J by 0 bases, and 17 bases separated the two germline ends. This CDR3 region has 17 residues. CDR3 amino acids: CASSNYAGAGSNQPQHF. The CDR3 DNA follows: TGTGCCAGCAGTAATTATGCGGGGGCGGGTAGCAATCAGCCCCAGCATTTT.

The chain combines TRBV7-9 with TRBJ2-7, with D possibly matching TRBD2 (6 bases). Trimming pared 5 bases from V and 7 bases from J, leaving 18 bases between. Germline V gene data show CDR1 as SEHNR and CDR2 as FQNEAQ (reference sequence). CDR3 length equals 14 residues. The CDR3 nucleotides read TGTGCCAGCAGCGCCGAGTGGGGGGATCGGGAGCAGTACTTC. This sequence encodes CASSAEWGDREQYF.

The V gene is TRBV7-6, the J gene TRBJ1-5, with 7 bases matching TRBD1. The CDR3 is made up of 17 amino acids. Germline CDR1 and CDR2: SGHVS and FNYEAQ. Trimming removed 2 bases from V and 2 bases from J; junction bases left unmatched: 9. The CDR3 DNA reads TGTGCCAGCAGCTTACGGGCTACAGGGGACGGCAATCAGCCCCAGCATTTT. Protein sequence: CASSLRATGDGNQPQHF.

The CDR3: CSASLAYEQYF. Here the CDR3 DNA reads TGCAGTGCTAGCTTAGCGTACGAGCAGTACTTC. The V gene is TRBV20-1, the J gene TRBJ2-7; D is possibly TRBD2 (5 bases). CDR1 is DFQATT, CDR2 SNEGSKA, per germline (reference sequence). V lost 3 bases to trimming and J lost 4 bases, with 7 bases between them. The CDR3 length is 11 residues.

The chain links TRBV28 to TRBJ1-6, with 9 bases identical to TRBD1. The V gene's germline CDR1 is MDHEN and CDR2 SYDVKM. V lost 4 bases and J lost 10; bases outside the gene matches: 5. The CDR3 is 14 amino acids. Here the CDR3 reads CASSWTGVDSPLHF. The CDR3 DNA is TGTGCCAGCAGTTGGACAGGGGTGGACTCACCCCTCCACTTT.

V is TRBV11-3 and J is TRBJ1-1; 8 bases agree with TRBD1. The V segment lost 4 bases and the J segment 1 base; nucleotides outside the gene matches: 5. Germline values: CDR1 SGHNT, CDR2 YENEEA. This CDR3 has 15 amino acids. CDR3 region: CASSSQQGGNTEAFF. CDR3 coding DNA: TGTGCCAGCAGCTCCCAACAGGGGGGGAACACTGAAGCTTTCTTT.

The chain's CDR3 is CASSPLQGHYGYTF. The DNA for the CDR3 is TGCGCCAGCAGCCCGCTCCAGGGTCACTATGGCTACACCTTC. V is TRBV5-1 and J is TRBJ1-2, with a tentative D call TRBD1 (5 bases). Per germline, CDR1 SGHRS and CDR2 YFSETQ. This CDR3 is built from 14 residues. V lost 4 bases and J 3 bases, leaving 13 bases between the germline ends.

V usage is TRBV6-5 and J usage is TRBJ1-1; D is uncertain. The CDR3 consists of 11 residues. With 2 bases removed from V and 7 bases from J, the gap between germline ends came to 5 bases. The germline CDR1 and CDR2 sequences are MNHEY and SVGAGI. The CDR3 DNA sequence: TGTGCCAGCAGTTACCCCGGTGAAGCTTTCTTT. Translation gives CASSYPGEAFF.

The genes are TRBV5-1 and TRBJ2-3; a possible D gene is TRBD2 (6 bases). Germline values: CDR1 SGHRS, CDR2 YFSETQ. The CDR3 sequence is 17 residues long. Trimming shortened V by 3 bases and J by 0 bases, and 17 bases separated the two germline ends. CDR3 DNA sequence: TGCGCCAGCAGCTCAACCCCTAGCGCGAGGAGCACAGATACGCAGTATTTT. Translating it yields CASSSTPSARSTDTQYF.

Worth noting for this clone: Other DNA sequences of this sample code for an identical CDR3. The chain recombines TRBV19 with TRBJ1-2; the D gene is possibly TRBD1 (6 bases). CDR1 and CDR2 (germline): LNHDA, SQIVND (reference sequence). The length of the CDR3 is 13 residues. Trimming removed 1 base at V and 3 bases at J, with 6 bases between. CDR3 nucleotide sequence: TGTGCCAGTAGTATAGCAGGGGACTATGGCTACACCTTC. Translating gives CASSIAGDYGYTF. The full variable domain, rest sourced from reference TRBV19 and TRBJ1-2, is DGGITQSPKYLFRKEGQNVTLSCEQNLNHDAMYWYRQDPGQGLRLIYYSQIVNDFQKGDIAEGYSVSREKKESFPLTVTSAQKNPTAFYLCASSIAGDYGYTFGSGTRLTVV.

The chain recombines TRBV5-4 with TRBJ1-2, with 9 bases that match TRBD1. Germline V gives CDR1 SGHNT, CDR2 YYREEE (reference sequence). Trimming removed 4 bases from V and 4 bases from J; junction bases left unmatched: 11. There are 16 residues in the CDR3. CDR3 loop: CASSTHPGQGSYGYTF. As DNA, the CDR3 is TGTGCCAGCAGCACACATCCGGGACAGGGAAGCTATGGCTACACCTTC.

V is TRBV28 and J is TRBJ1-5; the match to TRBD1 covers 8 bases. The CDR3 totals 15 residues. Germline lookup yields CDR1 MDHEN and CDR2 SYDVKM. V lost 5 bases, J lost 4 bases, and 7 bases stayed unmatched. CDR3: CASSPGQGGNQPQHF. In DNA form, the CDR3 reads TGTGCCAGCAGTCCCGGACAGGGAGGAAATCAGCCCCAGCATTTT.